The 14 T cell receptor beta chains listed next were all sequenced from one sample in a study of blood T cell repertoires in COVID-19. Assay used: immunoSEQ multiplex PCR; TCRdb lists only in-frame clones, some missing. The repertoire consists of a few hundred thousand clones, with less than 90% occurring once and the leading ten covering just under 20%. The sequencing input was peripheral blood. The receptors were gathered from a man younger than 45 with active or convalescent COVID-19.

The rearrangement links TRBV28 to TRBJ1-3, with no clear D. The CDR3 runs to 13 residues. V shed 7 bases and J shed 0 bases, with 7 bases lying between them. Germline CDR1 reads MDHEN; CDR2 reads SYDVKM. The CDR3 DNA reads as TGTGCCAGCACTCGAGCCTCTGGAAACACCATATATTTT. Its translation is CASTRASGNTIYF. The full variable domain, its missing parts supplied by reference TRBV28 and TRBJ1-3, is DVKVTQSSRYLVKRTGEKVFLECVQDMDHENMFWYRQDPGLGLRLIYFSYDVKMKEKGDIPEGYSVSREKKERFSLILESASTNQTSMYLCASTRASGNTIYFGEGSWLTVV.

The chain carries TRBV29-1 and TRBJ2-2; 13 positions match TRBD2. The CDR3 runs to 14 residues. V trimming: 7 bases; J trimming: 7 bases; junction bases outside the gene matches: 6. Looked up from germline, CDR1 is SQVTM and CDR2 is ANQGSEA. For the CDR3, the DNA is TGCAGCGGGGGGACTAGCGGGGTCTTCGGGGAGCTGTTTTTT. This codes for CSGGTSGVFGELFF.

V gene TRBV19 combines with J gene TRBJ1-2, with D unresolved. V lost 4 bases to trimming and J lost 4 bases, with 7 bases between them. The germline CDR1 and CDR2 sequences are LNHDA and SQIVND (reference sequence). This CDR3 spans 12 amino acids. In DNA, the CDR3 is TGTGCCAGTAGTACGCCAGGCTATGGCTACACCTTC. It yields the protein CASSTPGYGYTF.

This sequence joins TRBV7-9 and TRBJ1-2, with D perhaps matching TRBD1 (6 bases). The CDR3 is 13 amino acids. Germline-derived CDR1 and CDR2 are SEHNR and FQNEAQ (reference sequence). The V end lost 8 bases, the J end lost 4 bases, and 14 bases lay between the germline ends. The CDR3 coding sequence is TGTGCCAGCGCCGAAGACAGGACCTATGGCTACACCTTC. Translated, it gives CASAEDRTYGYTF.

The CDR3 region is CASSLRGRYEQYF. In nucleotides, the CDR3 is TGTGCCAGCAGTTTACGGGGTAGATACGAGCAGTACTTC. The J gene is TRBJ2-7, the V gene TRBV12-3 or TRBV12-4; possibly TRBD2 for D (5 bases). Trimming pared 2 bases from V and 4 bases from J, leaving 9 bases between. The CDR3 has 13 residues.

This clone appeared once. The genes are TRBV5-1 and TRBJ2-1; 11 bases align to TRBD2. CDR1 and CDR2 (germline): SGHRS, YFSETQ. Germline trimming cut 2 bases from V and 4 bases from J; bases unmatched to any gene: 5. The CDR3 spans 16 residues. The CDR3 sequence is CASSFPGLAAYNEQFF. In DNA form, the CDR3 reads TGCGCCAGCAGCTTCCCGGGACTAGCGGCGTACAATGAGCAGTTCTTC.

Comment on this clone: The sample contains more than one DNA sequence encoding this CDR3. The genes are TRBV9 and TRBJ2-7; 10 bases map to TRBD1. The CDR3 loop spans 16 amino acids. The germline V gene has CDR1 SGDLS and CDR2 YYNGEE. V trimming: 4 bases; J trimming: 3 bases; junction bases outside the gene matches: 10. The CDR3 sequence is CASSPLPGTGVYEQYF. CDR3 in DNA: TGTGCCAGCAGCCCCCTCCCCGGGACAGGGGTCTACGAGCAGTACTTC.

J is TRBJ2-3 and V is TRBV9; a weak D match, TRBD2 (5 bases). Germline assignment: CDR1 SGDLS and CDR2 YYNGEE. This CDR3 is 15 amino acids long. The V end was cut by 0 bases, the J end by 3 bases, with 11 bases between. The CDR3 protein is CASSVGREVTDTQYF. The CDR3 DNA follows: TGTGCCAGCAGCGTAGGCCGGGAAGTAACAGATACGCAGTATTTT.

This clone was observed once. This chain links TRBV29-1 with TRBJ2-3; 8 bases map to TRBD1. In germline, CDR1 is SQVTM, CDR2 ANQGSEA. V shed 7 bases, J shed 3 bases, and the junction held 6 bases outside the gene matches. There are 13 residues in the CDR3. The CDR3 here is CSGTRQGTDTQYF. The CDR3 DNA is TGCAGCGGTACTAGACAGGGGACAGATACGCAGTATTTT.

This clone has only a few counts. The CDR3 DNA sequence: TGTGCCAGCAGCGTAGCTGTGCGCGGGAGGTTCGGTGAGCAGTTCTTC. This encodes CASSVAVRGRFGEQFF. The chain carries TRBV9 and TRBJ2-1; 8 bases map to TRBD2. Germline assignment: CDR1 SGDLS and CDR2 YYNGEE. The ends lost 0 bases at V and 9 bases at J; junction bases unmatched: 11. CDR3 length: 16 residues.

This clone was detected only a few times. V usage is TRBV5-4 and J usage is TRBJ2-2; D remains unclear. Germline V gene data show CDR1 as SGHNT and CDR2 as YYREEE (reference sequence). This CDR3 is built from 13 residues. Trimming pared 6 bases from V and 1 base from J, leaving 7 bases between. In nucleotides, the CDR3 is TGTGCCAGCAAATCAGGGAACACCGGGGAGCTGTTTTTT. Its translation is CASKSGNTGELFF.

This rearrangement joins TRBV21-1 to TRBJ2-2; the table's D call, TRBD1, was not checked against the DNA. TRBV21-1 is annotated as a pseudogene. The CDR3 has 16 amino acids. CDR3 amino acids: CASSICQGTNTGELFF. In DNA form, the CDR3 reads TGTGCCAGCAGCATCTGTCAGGGGACGAACACCGGGGAGCTGTTTTTT.

This chain connects TRBV10-2 to TRBJ1-1, with D possibly TRBD1 on 5 matching bases. Germline CDR1 and CDR2: WSHSY and SAAADI. The CDR3 contains 13 residues. The germline V and J ends were trimmed by 8 bases and 2 bases, with 12 bases remaining between them. DNA of the CDR3: TGCGCCAGCCATAGGGGCGGCAACACTGAAGCTTTCTTT. Translation gives CASHRGGNTEAFF.

The chain couples TRBV19 to TRBJ1-4; tentatively, D is TRBD1 (5 bases). Germline V gene lookup returns CDR1 LNHDA and CDR2 SQIVND (reference sequence). The CDR3 runs 15 residues. Deletions cut 6 bases from V and 4 bases from J, with 15 bases between. CDR3 region: CASSQTKGLNEKLFF. As DNA, the CDR3 is TGTGCCAGTAGCCAAACAAAGGGGCTTAATGAAAAACTGTTTTTT.